Below, one TCR beta chain is given with its context. Its antigen remains unidentified. The entirety of the isolated RNA underwent reverse transcription, so expressed TCRB transcripts were sequenced. This table comes from immunoSEQ multiplex PCR, and its TCRdb copy is limited to in-frame clones, with some not included. The repertoire holds some 170,000 clones, with roughly 63% as singletons. The record originates from a study of beta chain features in type 1 diabetes. Study context: No age, gender or cell yield differences were seen between patients and healthy donors.

Study findings and constraints: Among patients, naive, central memory and Treg TCRB repertoires appeared more similar than among healthy donors. Cells with high TCR expression could be over-represented when cDNA is sequenced. Shorter TCRB CDR3s, moderately but significantly so, marked every one of the four CD4+ subsets in Type 1 diabetes patients.

Germline CDR1 reads SGHDT; CDR2 reads YYEEEE. The ends were cut back, 4 bases at V and 6 bases at J, with 8 bases in the middle. CDR3 size: 11 residues. This sequence joins TRBV5-6 and TRBJ2-7; D gene ambiguous. Sample: naive CD4+ T cells from blood. This receptor was identified in a young man with type 1 diabetes. This CDR3 is CASSRNSEQYF. For the CDR3, the DNA is TGTGCCAGCAGCCGGAACTCCGAGCAGTACTTC.